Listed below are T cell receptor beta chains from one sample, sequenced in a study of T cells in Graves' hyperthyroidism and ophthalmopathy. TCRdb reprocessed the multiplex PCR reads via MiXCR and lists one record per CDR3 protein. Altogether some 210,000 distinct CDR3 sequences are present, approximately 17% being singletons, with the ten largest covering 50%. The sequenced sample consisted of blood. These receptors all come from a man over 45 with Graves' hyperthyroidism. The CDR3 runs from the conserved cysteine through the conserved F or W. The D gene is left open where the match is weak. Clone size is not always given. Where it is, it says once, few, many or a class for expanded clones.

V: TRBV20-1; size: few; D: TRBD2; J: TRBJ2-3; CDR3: CSARLGTSGRGSTDTQYF; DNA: TGCAGTGCTAGACTGGGAACTAGCGGAAGAGGGAGCACAGATACGCAGTATTTT
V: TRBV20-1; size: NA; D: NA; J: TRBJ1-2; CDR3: CSGLDPAGSGYTF; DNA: TGCAGTGGGCTGGACCCGGCTGGTAGTGGCTACACCTTC
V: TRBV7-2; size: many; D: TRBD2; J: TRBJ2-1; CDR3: CASTSGTSVYNEQFF; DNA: TGTGCCAGCACATCCGGGACTAGCGTTTACAATGAGCAGTTCTTC
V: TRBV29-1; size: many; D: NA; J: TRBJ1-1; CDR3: CSVSWGGDTEAFF; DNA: TGCAGCGTGAGCTGGGGTGGCGACACTGAAGCTTTCTTT
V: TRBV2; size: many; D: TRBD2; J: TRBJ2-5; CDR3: CASSDGLAGRETQYF; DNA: TGTGCCAGCAGTGACGGACTAGCGGGAAGAGAGACCCAGTACTTC
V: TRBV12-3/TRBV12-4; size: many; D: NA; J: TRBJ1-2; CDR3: CASDSRESYGYTF; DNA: TGTGCCAGCGACTCACGGGAAAGCTATGGCTACACCTTC
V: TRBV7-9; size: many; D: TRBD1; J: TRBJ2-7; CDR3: CASSPPDRGLLEQYF; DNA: TGTGCCAGCAGCCCGCCGGACAGGGGGCTTCTCGAGCAGTACTTC
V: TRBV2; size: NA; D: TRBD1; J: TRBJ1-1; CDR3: CASSVGPGQGARGTEAFF; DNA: TGTGCCAGCAGTGTCGGGCCAGGACAGGGGGCGCGGGGCACTGAAGCTTTCTTT
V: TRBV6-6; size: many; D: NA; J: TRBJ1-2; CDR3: CASSYRQAVQGYTF; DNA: TGTGCCAGCAGTTACCGACAGGCTGTACAAGGCTACACCTTC
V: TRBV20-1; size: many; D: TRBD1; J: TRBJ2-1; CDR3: CSARGQGPYNEQFF; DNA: TGCAGTGCTAGAGGACAGGGGCCATACAATGAGCAGTTCTTC
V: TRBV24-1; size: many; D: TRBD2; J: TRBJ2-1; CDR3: CATSDRGLARYNEQFF; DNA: TGTGCCACCAGTGATAGGGGACTAGCTCGCTACAATGAGCAGTTCTTC
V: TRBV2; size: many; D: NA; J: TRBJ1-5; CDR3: CASSEVTGHQPQHF; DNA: TGTGCCAGCAGTGAAGTAACAGGGCATCAGCCCCAGCATTTT
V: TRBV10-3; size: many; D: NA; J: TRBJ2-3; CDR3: CAISESRDTQYF; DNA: TGTGCCATCAGTGAGTCGCGGGATACGCAGTATTTT
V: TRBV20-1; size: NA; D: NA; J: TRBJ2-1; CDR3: CSARDQGNEQFF; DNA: TGCAGTGCTAGAGATCAGGGGAATGAGCAGTTCTTC
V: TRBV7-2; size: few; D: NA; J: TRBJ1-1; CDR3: CASSLDIATAFF; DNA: TGTGCCAGCAGCTTAGACATAGCGACAGCTTTCTTT
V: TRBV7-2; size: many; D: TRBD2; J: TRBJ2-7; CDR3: CASRKRLAGAYEQYF; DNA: TGTGCCAGCAGAAAAAGGCTAGCGGGAGCTTACGAGCAGTACTTC
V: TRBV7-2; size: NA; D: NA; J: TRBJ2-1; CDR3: CASSLWEAYNEQFF; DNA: TGTGCCAGCAGCTTGTGGGAGGCCTACAATGAGCAGTTCTTC
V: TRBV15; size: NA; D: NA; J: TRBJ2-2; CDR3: CATSGGLNTGEPFF; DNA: TGTGCCACCAGCGGGGGGCTTAACACCGGGGAGCCGTTTTTT
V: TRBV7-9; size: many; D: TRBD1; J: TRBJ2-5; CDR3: CASSPRPGQEETQYF; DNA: TGTGCCAGCAGCCCCCGCCCCGGACAGGAAGAGACCCAGTACTTC
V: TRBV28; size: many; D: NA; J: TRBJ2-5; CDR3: CASSLLGGGETQYF; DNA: TGTGCCAGCAGTCTACTAGGGGGGGGGGAGACCCAGTACTTC
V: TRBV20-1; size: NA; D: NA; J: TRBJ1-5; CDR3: CSASGRGSHNQPQHF; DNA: TGCAGTGCTAGCGGCCGGGGGTCCCACAATCAGCCCCAGCATTTT
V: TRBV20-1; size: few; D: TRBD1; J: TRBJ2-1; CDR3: CSAPGTGKVNEQFF; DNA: TGCAGTGCTCCCGGGACAGGGAAAGTGAATGAGCAGTTCTTC
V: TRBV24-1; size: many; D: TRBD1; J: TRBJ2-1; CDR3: CATSDPRGTGNEQFF; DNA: TGTGCCACCAGTGACCCCAGGGGGACAGGGAATGAGCAGTTCTTC
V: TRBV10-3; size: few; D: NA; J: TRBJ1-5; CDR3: CAISSTDSNQPQHF; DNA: TGTGCCATCAGTTCGACGGATAGCAATCAGCCCCAGCATTTT
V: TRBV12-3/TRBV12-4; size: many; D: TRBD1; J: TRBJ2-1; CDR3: CASSLDRGPYNEQFF; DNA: TGTGCCAGCAGTTTGGACAGGGGCCCCTACAATGAGCAGTTCTTC
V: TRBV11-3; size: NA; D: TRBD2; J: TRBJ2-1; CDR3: CASSADSGIDNEQFF; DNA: TGTGCCAGCAGTGCGGATAGCGGGATAGACAATGAGCAGTTCTTC
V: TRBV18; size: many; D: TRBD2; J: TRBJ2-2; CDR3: CASSTGLTTGELFF; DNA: TGTGCCAGCTCCACGGGACTAACAACCGGGGAGCTGTTTTTT
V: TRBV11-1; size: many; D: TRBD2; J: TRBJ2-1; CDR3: CASSSPRTSGSFRSYNEQFF; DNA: TGTGCCAGCTCGTCCCCCCGGACTAGCGGGAGTTTTCGGTCCTACAATGAGCAGTTCTTC
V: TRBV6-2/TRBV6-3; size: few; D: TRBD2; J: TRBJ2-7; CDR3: CASSYGGLGNEQYF; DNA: TGTGCCAGCAGTTACGGGGGACTAGGGAACGAGCAGTACTTC
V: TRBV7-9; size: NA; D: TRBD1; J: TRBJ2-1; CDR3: CASSLDGQAFPWRQFF; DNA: TGTGCCAGCAGCTTAGATGGACAGGCTTTCCCATGGAGGCAGTTCTTC
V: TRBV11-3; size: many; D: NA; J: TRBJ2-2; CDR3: CASSPGQGTDTGELFF; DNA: TGTGCCAGCAGCCCAGGGCAGGGGACGGACACCGGGGAGCTGTTTTTT
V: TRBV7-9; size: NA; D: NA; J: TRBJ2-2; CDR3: CASSLRAGSPGELFF; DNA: TGTGCCAGCAGCTTGAGGGCAGGGAGTCCCGGGGAGCTGTTTTTT